The sequence of this TCR beta chain was determined in a study of identical twins. Whole-study results and caveats: Zero-insertion analyses could be partly confounded by invariant MAIT and iNKT cells.

This CDR3 is built from 14 residues. The germline gives CDR1 DFQATT, CDR2 SNEGSKA (reference sequence). After removal of 5 bases from V and 3 bases from J, the junction contained 8 bases not matched to a gene. Comments on this clonotype: Antigen specificity is unknown.

TCRdb reprocessed the 5' RACE reads via MiXCR and lists one record per CDR3 protein. The repertoire has around 530,000 distinct CDR3 sequences, roughly 15% of them found once; the top ten carry 0.35% to 0.45%. A further study also used this sample, focusing on yellow fever vaccine responses in identical twins.

The sequenced sample consisted of CD4+ T cells sorted from blood. The TCR comes from a woman between 18 and 29 years old in good health. The chain couples TRBV20-1 to TRBJ1-1; 8 bases agree with TRBD1. The CDR3 here is CSASPTGEYTEAFF. CDR3 coding DNA: TGCAGTGCTTCCCCGACAGGGGAGTACACTGAAGCTTTCTTT.